The entry below describes one TCR beta chain. This CDR3 spans 14 amino acids. Germline V gene sequence: CDR1 MNHNY, CDR2 SVGAGI (reference sequence). Trimming removed 5 bases from V and 2 bases from J; junction bases left unmatched: 4. Clones were read by immunoSEQ multiplex PCR, and TCRdb kept only the in-frame ones, dropping some. The sample gives 120,000 or so clones, about 87% of which show up once; under 2% is in the top ten. The data belong to a study of cytomegalovirus exposure and HLA in healthy donors. The sequence derives from a woman between 18 and 30 years old in good health and CMV-seronegative. The rearrangement uses TRBV6-6 and TRBJ2-7, with 9 nucleotides matching TRBD2. The source material was PBMCs. Here the CDR3 reads CASSLREGTYEQYF. In DNA form, the CDR3 reads TGTGCCAGCAGTCTGCGGGAGGGTACCTACGAGCAGTACTTC.